This TCR beta chain was retrieved from a study of blood T cell repertoires in COVID-19. Study at large: The cDNA or gDNA used as material had been derived from T cells, B-cell-depleted T cells, or PBMCs.

The germline V gene has CDR1 SGHTA and CDR2 FQGTGA. The CDR3 is 15 amino acids. Trimming cost V 4 bases and J 9 bases; bases outside gene matches: 7. Assay: immunoSEQ multiplex PCR; the TCRdb copy retains only in-frame clones and omits some. Of hundreds of thousands of clones listed, 75% to 90% were seen once; the top ten hold 2.4%. The sequence came from a woman aged 18-30 years who had recovered from COVID-19. The genes are TRBV7-3 and TRBJ1-6; 9 nucleotides line up with TRBD1. What was sequenced was PBMCs or T cells enriched from blood (not recorded which). CDR3 loop: CASSSRQGDGSPLHF. CDR3 DNA: TGTGCCAGCAGCTCACGACAGGGGGATGGTTCACCCCTCCACTTT.